Each of the 7 T cell receptor beta chains below was sequenced from the same sample in a study of identical twins. TCRdb re-analysed the 5' RACE reads in MiXCR, keeping a single row per CDR3 protein. The sample holds under 300,000 distinct CDR3 sequences, about 9% seen once. This sample also belongs to another study, concerning yellow fever vaccine responses in identical twins.

The sequenced sample was CD8+ T cells sorted from blood. The receptors shown here come from a woman aged 18-30 years in good health.

This clonotype was found a few times. The chain carries TRBV7-9 and TRBJ2-7; 8 positions match TRBD1. CDR1 is SEHNR, CDR2 FQNEAQ, per germline (reference sequence). V dropped 4 bases and J dropped 4; count of bases not matched to a gene: 6. This CDR3 has 14 residues. This CDR3 reads CASSSQGAVYEQYF. In DNA, the CDR3 is TGTGCCAGCAGCTCTCAGGGGGCGGTTTACGAGCAGTACTTC.

This clonotype was recorded many times. The V and J genes are TRBV7-9 and TRBJ2-3; 10 bases map to TRBD2. With V trimmed by 3 bases and J by 3 bases, 6 bases remained unmatched. Per germline, CDR1 SEHNR and CDR2 FQNEAQ (reference sequence). There are 16 residues in the CDR3. This chain's CDR3 is CASSFPPGLATDTQYF. Here the CDR3 DNA reads TGTGCCAGCAGCTTTCCCCCGGGACTAGCGACAGATACGCAGTATTTT.

CDR3 protein: CASSLEVIFTDTQYF. The CDR3 DNA reads TGCGCCAGCAGCTTGGAAGTGATTTTCACAGATACGCAGTATTTT. This chain uses TRBV5-1 with TRBJ2-3; no definite D call. There are 15 residues in the CDR3. Per the germline V gene, CDR1 is SGHRS and CDR2 is YFSETQ. The V end lost 0 bases, the J end lost 2 bases, and 10 bases lay between the germline ends.

This clonotype was detected a few times. CDR3 sequence: CASSLVPGLTEAFF. CDR3 nucleotides: TGTGCCAGCAGCTTAGTTCCGGGGCTGACTGAAGCTTTCTTT. The gene calls are TRBV7-2 and TRBJ1-1, with TRBD1 as a possible D gene (5 bases). Germline lookup yields CDR1 SGHTA and CDR2 FQGNSA. Trimming shortened V by 1 base and J by 5 bases, and 11 bases separated the two germline ends. CDR3 size: 14 residues.

This clonotype was found a few times. The V and J genes are TRBV5-6 and TRBJ2-7, with D unresolved. In germline, CDR1 is SGHDT, CDR2 YYEEEE. V gave up 4 bases and J gave up 2 bases, with 16 bases separating them. The CDR3 loop spans 15 amino acids. The CDR3: CASSTPVRWTYEQYF. The DNA for the CDR3 is TGTGCCAGCAGCACCCCTGTCAGGTGGACCTACGAGCAGTACTTC.

This clonotype was seen more than once but under ten times. The chain is built from TRBV12-3 or TRBV12-4 and TRBJ2-1, with D perhaps TRBD2 (6 bases). V dropped 6 bases and J dropped 5 bases, with 20 bases sitting between them. The CDR3 covers 16 residues. The CDR3 region has the DNA TGTGCCAGCAGCCCTTCGCGGGGACCGGACGACAATGAGCAGTTCTTC. This gives the protein CASSPSRGPDDNEQFF.

Many counts were recorded for this clonotype. The V gene is TRBV7-3, the J gene TRBJ2-7; D might be TRBD2 (6 bases). Germline V gene data show CDR1 as SGHTA and CDR2 as FQGTGA. CDR3 length: 13 residues. The V end was cut by 3 bases, the J end by 5 bases, with 11 bases between. The CDR3 DNA sequence: TGTGCCAGCAGCTTTGGAGGGGCCAACGAGCAGTACTTC. It encodes CASSFGGANEQYF.